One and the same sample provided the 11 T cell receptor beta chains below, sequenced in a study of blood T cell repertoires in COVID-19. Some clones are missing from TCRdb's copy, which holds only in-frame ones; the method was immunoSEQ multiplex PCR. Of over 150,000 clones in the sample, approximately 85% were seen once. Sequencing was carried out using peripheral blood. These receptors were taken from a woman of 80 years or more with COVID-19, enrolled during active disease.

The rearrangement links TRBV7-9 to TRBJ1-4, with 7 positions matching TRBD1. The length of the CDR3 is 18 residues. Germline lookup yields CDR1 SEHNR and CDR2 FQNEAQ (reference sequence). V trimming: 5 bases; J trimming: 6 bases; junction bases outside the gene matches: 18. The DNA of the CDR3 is TGTGCCAGCAGCCACCCCAGACAGGGCCGTGACTTGCATGAAAAACTGTTTTTT. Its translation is CASSHPRQGRDLHEKLFF.

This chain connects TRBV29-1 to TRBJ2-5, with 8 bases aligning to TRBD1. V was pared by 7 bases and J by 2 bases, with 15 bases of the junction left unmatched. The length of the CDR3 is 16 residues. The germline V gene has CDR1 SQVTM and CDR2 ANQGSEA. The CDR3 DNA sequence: TGCAGCGCCGCACGACCCACAGGGGGGACACAAGAGACCCAGTACTTC. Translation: CSAARPTGGTQETQYF.

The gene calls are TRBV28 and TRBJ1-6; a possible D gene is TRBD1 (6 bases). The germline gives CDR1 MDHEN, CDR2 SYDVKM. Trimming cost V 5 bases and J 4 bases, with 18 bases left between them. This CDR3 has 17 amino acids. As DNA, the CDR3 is TGTGCCAGCAGTCCGATTCGACAGGTCCTTTATAATTCACCCCTCCACTTT. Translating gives CASSPIRQVLYNSPLHF.

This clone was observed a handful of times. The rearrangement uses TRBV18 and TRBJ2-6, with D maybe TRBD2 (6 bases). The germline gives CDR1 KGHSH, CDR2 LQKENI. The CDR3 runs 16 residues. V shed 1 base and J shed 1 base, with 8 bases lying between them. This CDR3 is CASSPLGGSGANVLTF. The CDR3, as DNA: TGTGCCAGCTCACCACTGGGGGGATCTGGGGCCAACGTCCTGACTTTC. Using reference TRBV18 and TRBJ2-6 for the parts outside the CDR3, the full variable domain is NAGVMQNPRHLVRRRGQEARLRCSPMKGHSHVYWYRQLPEEGLKFMVYLQKENIIDESGMPKERFSAEFPKEGPSILRIQQVVRGDSAAYFCASSPLGGSGANVLTFGAGSRLTVL.

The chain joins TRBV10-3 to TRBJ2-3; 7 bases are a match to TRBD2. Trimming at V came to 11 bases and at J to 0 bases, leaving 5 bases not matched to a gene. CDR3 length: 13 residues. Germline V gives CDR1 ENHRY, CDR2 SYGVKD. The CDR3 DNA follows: TGTGCCTGTGCTAGCGGTAGCACAGATACGCAGTATTTT. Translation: CACASGSTDTQYF.

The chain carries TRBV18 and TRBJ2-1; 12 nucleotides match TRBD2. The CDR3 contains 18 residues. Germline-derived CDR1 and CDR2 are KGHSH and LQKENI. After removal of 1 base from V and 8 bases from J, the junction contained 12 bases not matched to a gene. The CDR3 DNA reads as TGTGCCAGCTCACCACTCGCCGGACTAGCGGGGACCCAGGATGAGCAGTTCTTC. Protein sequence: CASSPLAGLAGTQDEQFF.

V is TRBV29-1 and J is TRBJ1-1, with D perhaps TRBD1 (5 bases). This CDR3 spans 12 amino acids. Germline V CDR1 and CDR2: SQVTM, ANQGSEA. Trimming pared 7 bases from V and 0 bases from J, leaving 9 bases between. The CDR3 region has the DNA TGCAGCGCCGACAGACTGAACACTGAAGCTTTCTTT. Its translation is CSADRLNTEAFF.

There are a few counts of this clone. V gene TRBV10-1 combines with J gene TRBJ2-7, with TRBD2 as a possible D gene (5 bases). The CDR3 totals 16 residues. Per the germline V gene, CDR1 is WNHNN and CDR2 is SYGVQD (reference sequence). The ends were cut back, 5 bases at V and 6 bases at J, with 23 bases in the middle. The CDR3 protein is CASSPERAPLPGEQYF. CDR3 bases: TGCGCCAGCAGTCCCGAGAGGGCTCCCCTCCCAGGCGAGCAGTACTTC.

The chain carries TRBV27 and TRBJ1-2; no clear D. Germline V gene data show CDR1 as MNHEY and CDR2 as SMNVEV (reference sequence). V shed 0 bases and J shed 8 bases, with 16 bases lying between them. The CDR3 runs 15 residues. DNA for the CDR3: TGTGCCAGCAGTTTATCGAGTACGCGAGCGGGAGGCTACACCTTC. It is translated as CASSLSSTRAGGYTF.

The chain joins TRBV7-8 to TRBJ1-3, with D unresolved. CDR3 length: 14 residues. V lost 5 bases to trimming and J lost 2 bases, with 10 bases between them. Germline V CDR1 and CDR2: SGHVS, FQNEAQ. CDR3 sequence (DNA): TGTGCCAGCAGCATTCGGTCAACTGGAAACACCATATATTTT. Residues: CASSIRSTGNTIYF.

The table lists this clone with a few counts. CDR3 region: CASGTGQGASGELFF. CDR3 sequence (DNA): TGTGCTAGTGGTACCGGACAGGGGGCGTCCGGGGAGCTGTTTTTT. V and J are TRBV12-5 and TRBJ2-2; TRBD1 matches 11 bases. CDR1 is LGHNT, CDR2 FRNRAP, per germline. The CDR3 runs 15 residues. V shed 5 bases and J 6 bases; nucleotides not matched to a gene: 5. The full variable domain, with the rest looked up from reference TRBV12-5 and TRBJ2-2, is DARVTQTPRHKVTEMGQEVTMRCQPILGHNTVFWYRQTMMQGLELLAYFRNRAPLDDSGMPKDRFSAEMPDATLATLKIQPSEPRDSAVYFCASGTGQGASGELFFGEGSRLTVL.